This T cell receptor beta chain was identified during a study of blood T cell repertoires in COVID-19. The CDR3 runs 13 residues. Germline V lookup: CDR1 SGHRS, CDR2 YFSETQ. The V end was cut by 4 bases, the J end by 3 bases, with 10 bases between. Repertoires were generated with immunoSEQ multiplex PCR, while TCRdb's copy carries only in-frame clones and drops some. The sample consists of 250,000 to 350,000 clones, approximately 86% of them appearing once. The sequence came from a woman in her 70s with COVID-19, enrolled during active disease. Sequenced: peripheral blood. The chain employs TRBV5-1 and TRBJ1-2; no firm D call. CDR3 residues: CASSPDKDYGYTF. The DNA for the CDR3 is TGCGCCAGCAGCCCTGACAAAGACTATGGCTACACCTTC.